This TCR beta chain was obtained from a study of blood T cell repertoires in COVID-19. Looking at the study overall: Sources were T cells, B-cell-depleted T cells, or PBMCs; the material itself was cDNA or gDNA.

As originally analysed: For nucleated cells, counts were estimated from reference gene primer amplification. Repertoires were generated with immunoSEQ multiplex PCR, while TCRdb's copy carries only in-frame clones and drops some. V and J calls and clone size come straight from that table; D and trimming were deduced from the DNA. The data contain 270,000 or so clones, approximately 91% of them seen just once; the ten biggest clones take up 2.3%. This clone was seen a single time. Trimming took 5 bases from V and 2 from J, leaving 10 bases between them. This CDR3 spans 13 amino acids. CDR1 is SGHAT and CDR2 is FQNNGV in the germline V gene. The age range of participants was about 18 to 100 years, with residence in about two dozen US areas. Cohorts were assigned according to the clinical history that participants reported.

Sequenced material: PBMCs or T cells enriched from blood (not recorded which). This sequence was found in a woman in her forties with acute COVID-19. The rearrangement uses TRBV11-2 and TRBJ2-7; TRBD2 is a possible D gene (6 bases). The CDR3, as DNA: TGTGCCAGCAGCCAGCGGGTACCCTACGAGCAGTACTTC. It codes for CASSQRVPYEQYF.